Detailed here is one T cell receptor (beta chain). Its antigen is unidentified. This entry comes from a study of T cell repertoires in cytomegalovirus infection. Study overall: Well-studied HLA-B-restricted epitopes and recently identified HLA-C-restricted epitopes of CMV were both used in the study. Public TCR beta signature analysis indicated the presence of both CMV infection and matching HLA type. Study-level points and caveats: HLA-C-restricted CMV clonotypes gave the most frequent clonotype in two of eight donors. Cumulative frequency (of public TCR beta family members) identified carriers of CMV plus the relevant HLA.

With V trimmed by 5 bases and J by 6 bases, 3 bases remained unmatched. The CDR3 is 13 residues long. Germline V CDR1 and CDR2: SEHNR, FQNEAQ (reference sequence). TCRdb ran MiXCR on the reads and lists one entry per CDR3 protein. The data hold hundreds of thousands of distinct CDR3 sequences, with 25% to 35% observed a single time. The chain joins TRBV7-9 to TRBJ2-7, with TRBD2 identical over 11 bases. The source material was cultured PBMCs, sampled from culture after CMV antigen stimulation. The sequence was obtained from a human donor in good health (CMV status not recorded). Some clones in this sample may be carry-over from other donors' samples. As DNA, the CDR3 is TGTGCCAGCAGCCTGGGACTAGCGGCCGAGCAGTACGTC. Its protein product is CASSLGLAAEQYV.